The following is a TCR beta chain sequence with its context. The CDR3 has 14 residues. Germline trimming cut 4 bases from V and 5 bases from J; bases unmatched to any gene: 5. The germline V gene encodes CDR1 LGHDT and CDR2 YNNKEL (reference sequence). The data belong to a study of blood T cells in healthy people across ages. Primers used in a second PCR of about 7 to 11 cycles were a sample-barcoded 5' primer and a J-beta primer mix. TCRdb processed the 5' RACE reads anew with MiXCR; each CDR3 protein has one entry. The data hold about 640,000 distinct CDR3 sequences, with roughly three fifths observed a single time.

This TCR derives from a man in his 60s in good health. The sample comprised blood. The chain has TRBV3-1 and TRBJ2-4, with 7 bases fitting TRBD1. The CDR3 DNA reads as TGTGCCAGCAGCCCACGACAGGGACAAAACATTCAGTACTTC. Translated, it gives CASSPRQGQNIQYF. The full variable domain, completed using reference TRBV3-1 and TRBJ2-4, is DTAVSQTPKYLVTQMGNDKSIKCEQNLGHDTMYWYKQDSKKFLKIMFSYNNKELIINETVPNRFSPKSPDKAHLNLHINSLELGDSAVYFCASSPRQGQNIQYFGAGTRLSVL.